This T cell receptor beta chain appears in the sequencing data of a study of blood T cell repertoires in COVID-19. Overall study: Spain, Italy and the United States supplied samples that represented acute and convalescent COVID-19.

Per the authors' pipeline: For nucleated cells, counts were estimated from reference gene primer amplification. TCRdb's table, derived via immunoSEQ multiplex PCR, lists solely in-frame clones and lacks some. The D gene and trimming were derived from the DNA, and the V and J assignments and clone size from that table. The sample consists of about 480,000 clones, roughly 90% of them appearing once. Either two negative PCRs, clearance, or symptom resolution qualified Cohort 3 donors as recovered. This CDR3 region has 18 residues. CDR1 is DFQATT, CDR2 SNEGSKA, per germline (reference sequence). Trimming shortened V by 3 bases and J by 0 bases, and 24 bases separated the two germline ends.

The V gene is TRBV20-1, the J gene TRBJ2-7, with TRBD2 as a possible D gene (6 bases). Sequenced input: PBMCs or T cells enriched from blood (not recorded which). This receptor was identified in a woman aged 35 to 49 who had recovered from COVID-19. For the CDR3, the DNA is TGCAGTGCTAGTTCCTCGGGACCGCCAGGGAGGCCCTCCTACGAGCAGTACTTC. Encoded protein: CSASSSGPPGRPSYEQYF.